This is a list of T cell receptor beta chains from one sample in a study of CD8+ T cells in alopecia areata. Here immunoSEQ multiplex PCR was the method, and the copy in TCRdb shows in-frame clones only, minus some. The table includes 200,000 or so clones, roughly 64% detected once. Sample: CD4+ T cells sorted from blood, taken at week 24, from a patient treated with tofacitinib. These TCRs come from a human donor with alopecia areata. The CDR3 runs from the conserved cysteine through the conserved F or W. A D gene is named only where the DNA matches it firmly. The listing skips clone size in some rows; elsewhere it reads once, few, many or a size class.

j_call d_call v_call clone_size cdr3_aa cdr3_nt
TRBJ2-5 TRBD2 TRBV7-9 NA CASRRLAGETQYF TGTGCCAGCAGGAGACTAGCGGGAGAGACCCAGTACTTC
TRBJ2-2 NA TRBV10-3 NA CAITFVAPRDGGELFF TGTGCCATCACCTTTGTCGCTCCTCGAGATGGCGGGGAGCTGTTTTTT
TRBJ2-7 NA TRBV5-1 NA CASSSDVYEQYF TGCGCCAGCAGTTCGGACGTCTACGAGCAGTACTTC
TRBJ1-5 NA TRBV27 NA CASSTTRAQPQHF TGTGCCAGCTCAACAACCAGGGCCCAGCCCCAGCATTTT
TRBJ1-2 TRBD1 TRBV4-2 few CASSLEPGTGGYYGYTF TGTGCCAGCAGCCTCGAACCCGGGACAGGGGGCTACTATGGCTACACCTTC
TRBJ1-1 NA TRBV5-1 NA CASSPFGQSNTEAFF TGCGCCAGCAGCCCCTTCGGACAATCGAACACTGAAGCTTTCTTT
TRBJ2-4 TRBD1 TRBV29-1 few CSVETGTGGLSKNIQYF TGCAGCGTTGAAACCGGGACAGGGGGTCTTAGCAAAAACATTCAGTACTTC
TRBJ2-3 TRBD2 TRBV4-3 once CASSQEGASGGASTDTQYF TGCGCCAGCAGCCAAGAGGGGGCTAGCGGGGGAGCTAGCACAGATACGCAGTATTTT
TRBJ2-6 TRBD2 TRBV9 NA CASSPGGGAGANVLTF TGTGCCAGCAGCCCCGGGGGGGGAGCTGGGGCCAACGTCCTGACTTTC
TRBJ2-5 TRBD2 TRBV7-9 NA CASSRSGGRYQETQYF TGTGCCAGCAGCCGAAGCGGGGGCAGGTACCAAGAGACCCAGTACTTC
TRBJ1-2 NA TRBV7-9 NA CASSAKEGYTF TGTGCCAGCAGCGCCAAAGAGGGCTACACCTTC
TRBJ2-7 NA TRBV28 NA CASSPYGGPPSYEQYF TGTGCCAGCAGCCCCTATGGAGGGCCCCCCTCCTACGAGCAGTACTTC
TRBJ1-4 NA TRBV5-1 few CASSSRFNEKLFF TGCGCCAGCAGCTCACGGTTTAATGAAAAACTGTTTTTT
TRBJ2-7 NA TRBV20-1 few CSARHSYEQYF TGCAGTGCTCGACATTCCTACGAGCAGTACTTC
TRBJ2-2 NA TRBV19 NA CATPDTSTGELFF TGTGCCACCCCGGACACTAGCACCGGGGAGCTGTTTTTT
TRBJ1-4 NA TRBV7-6 NA CASSRGSGNGLNEKLFF TGTGCCAGCAGCCGGGGGTCCGGGAATGGGCTTAATGAAAAACTGTTTTTT
TRBJ2-2 NA TRBV5-1 NA CASSLGANTGELFF TGCGCCAGCAGCTTGGGGGCGAACACCGGGGAGCTGTTTTTT
TRBJ1-1 NA TRBV2 NA CASTGRVMNTEAFF TGTGCCAGCACAGGCCGGGTCATGAACACTGAAGCTTTCTTT
TRBJ2-3 TRBD1 TRBV30 NA CAWSIAGGSDTQYF TGTGCCTGGAGTATCGCAGGGGGTTCGGATACGCAGTATTTT
TRBJ2-7 NA TRBV7-6 NA CASSLRGSRSYEQYF TGTGCCAGCAGCTTAAGAGGGTCCCGCTCCTACGAGCAGTACTTC
TRBJ1-2 NA TRBV7-9 NA CASSATEGSYGYTF TGTGCCAGCAGCGCGACCGAGGGAAGCTATGGCTACACCTTC
TRBJ1-2 NA TRBV2 NA CASSAVLDGGYGYTF TGTGCCAGCAGTGCGGTCCTGGACGGCGGCTATGGCTACACCTTC